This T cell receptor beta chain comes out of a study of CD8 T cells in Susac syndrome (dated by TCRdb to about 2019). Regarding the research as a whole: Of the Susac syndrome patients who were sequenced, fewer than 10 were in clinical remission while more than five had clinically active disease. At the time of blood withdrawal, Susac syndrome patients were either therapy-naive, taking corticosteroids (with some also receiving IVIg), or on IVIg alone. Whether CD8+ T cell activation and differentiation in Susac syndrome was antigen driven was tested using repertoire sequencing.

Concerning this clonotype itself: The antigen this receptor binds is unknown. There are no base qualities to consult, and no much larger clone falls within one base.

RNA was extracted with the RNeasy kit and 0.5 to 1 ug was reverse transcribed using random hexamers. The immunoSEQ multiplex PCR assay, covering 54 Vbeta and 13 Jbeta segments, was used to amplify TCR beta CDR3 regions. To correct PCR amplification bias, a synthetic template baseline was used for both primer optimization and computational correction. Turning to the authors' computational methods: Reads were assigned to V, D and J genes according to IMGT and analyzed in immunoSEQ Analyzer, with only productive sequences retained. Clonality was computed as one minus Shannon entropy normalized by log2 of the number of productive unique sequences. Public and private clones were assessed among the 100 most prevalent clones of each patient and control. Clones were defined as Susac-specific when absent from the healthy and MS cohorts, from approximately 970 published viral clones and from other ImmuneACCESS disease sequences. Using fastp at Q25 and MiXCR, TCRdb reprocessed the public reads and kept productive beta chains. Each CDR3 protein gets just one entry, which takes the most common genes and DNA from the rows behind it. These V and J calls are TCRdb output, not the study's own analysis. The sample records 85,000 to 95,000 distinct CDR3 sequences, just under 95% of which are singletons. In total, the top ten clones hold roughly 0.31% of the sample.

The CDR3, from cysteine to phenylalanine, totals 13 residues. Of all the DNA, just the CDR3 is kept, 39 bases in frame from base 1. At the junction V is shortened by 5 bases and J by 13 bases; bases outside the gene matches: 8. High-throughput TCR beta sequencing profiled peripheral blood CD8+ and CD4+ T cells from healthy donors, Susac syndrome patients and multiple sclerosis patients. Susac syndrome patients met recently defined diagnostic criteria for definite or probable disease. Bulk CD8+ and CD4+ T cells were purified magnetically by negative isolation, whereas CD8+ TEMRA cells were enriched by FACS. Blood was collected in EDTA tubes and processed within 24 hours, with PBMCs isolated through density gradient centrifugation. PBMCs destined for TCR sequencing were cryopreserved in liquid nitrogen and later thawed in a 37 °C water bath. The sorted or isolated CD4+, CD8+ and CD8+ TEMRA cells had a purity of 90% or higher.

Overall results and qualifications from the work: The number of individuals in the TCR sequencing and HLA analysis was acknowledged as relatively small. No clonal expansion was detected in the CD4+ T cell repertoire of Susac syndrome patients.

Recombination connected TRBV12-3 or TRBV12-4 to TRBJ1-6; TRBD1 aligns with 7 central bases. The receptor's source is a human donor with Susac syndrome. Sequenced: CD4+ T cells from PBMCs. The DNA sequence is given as TGTGCCAGCAGTGACAGGGAGCCCGGGCCCCTCCACTTT. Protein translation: CASSDREPGPLHF.